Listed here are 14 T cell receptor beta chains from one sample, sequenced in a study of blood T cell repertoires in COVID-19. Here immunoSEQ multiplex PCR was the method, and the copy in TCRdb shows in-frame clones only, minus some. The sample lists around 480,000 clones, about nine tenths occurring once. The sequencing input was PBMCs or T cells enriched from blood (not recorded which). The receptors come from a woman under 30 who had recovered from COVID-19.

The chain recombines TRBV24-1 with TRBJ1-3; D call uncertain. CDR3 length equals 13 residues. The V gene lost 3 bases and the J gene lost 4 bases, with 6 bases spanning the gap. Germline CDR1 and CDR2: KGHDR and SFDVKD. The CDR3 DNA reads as TGTGCCACCAGTGATAACACAGGAAACACCATATATTTT. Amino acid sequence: CATSDNTGNTIYF.

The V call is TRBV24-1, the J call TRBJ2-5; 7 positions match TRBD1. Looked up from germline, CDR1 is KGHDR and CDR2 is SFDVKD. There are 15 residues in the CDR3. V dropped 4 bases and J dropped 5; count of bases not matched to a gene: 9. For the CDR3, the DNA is TGTGCCACCAGTGACCCTCGACAGGGAGCGGAGACCCAGTACTTC. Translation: CATSDPRQGAETQYF.

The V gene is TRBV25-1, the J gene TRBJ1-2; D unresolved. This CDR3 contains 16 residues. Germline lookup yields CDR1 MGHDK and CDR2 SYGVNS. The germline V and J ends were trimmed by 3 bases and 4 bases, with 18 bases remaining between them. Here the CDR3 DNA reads TGTGCCAGCAGTGACCGCTCTCAGGAGGGTTTCTATGGCTACACCTTC. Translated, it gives CASSDRSQEGFYGYTF.

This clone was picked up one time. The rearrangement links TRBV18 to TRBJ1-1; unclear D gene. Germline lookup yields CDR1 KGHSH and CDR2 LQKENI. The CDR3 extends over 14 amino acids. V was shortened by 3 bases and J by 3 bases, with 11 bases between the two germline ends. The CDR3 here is CASSPSGVYTEAFF. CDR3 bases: TGTGCCAGCTCACCTTCGGGTGTTTACACTGAAGCTTTCTTT.

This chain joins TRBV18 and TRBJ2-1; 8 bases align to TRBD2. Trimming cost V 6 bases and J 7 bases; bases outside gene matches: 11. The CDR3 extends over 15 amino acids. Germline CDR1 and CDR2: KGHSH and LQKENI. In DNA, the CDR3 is TGTGCCAGCTCCCCATTCAGCGGGGGTCGGAATGAGCAGTTCTTC. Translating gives CASSPFSGGRNEQFF.

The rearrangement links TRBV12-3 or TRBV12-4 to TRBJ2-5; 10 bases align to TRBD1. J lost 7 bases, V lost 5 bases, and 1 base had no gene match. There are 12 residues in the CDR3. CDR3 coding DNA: TGTGCCAGCAGTGGGACAGGGGTGACCCAGTACTTC. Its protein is CASSGTGVTQYF.

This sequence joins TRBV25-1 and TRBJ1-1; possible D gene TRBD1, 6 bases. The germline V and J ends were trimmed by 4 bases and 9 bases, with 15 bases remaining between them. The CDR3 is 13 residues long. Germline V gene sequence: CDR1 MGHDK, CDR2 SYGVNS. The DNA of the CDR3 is TGTGCCAGCAGTGCCGACAGGTCGGGGAAAGCTTTCTTT. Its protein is CASSADRSGKAFF.

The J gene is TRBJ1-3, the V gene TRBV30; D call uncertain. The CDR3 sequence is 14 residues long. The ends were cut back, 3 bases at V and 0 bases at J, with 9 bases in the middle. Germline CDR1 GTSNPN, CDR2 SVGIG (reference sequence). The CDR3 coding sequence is TGTGCCTGGAGGGTCGGGAGCTCTGGAAACACCATATATTTT. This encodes CAWRVGSSGNTIYF.

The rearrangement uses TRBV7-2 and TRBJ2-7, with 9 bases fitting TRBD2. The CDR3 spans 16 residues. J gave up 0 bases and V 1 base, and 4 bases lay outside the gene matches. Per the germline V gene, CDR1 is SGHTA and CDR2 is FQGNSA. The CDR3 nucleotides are TGTGCCAGCAGCTTAGTCTCTAGCGGGGTCTCCTACGAGCAGTACTTC. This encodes CASSLVSSGVSYEQYF.

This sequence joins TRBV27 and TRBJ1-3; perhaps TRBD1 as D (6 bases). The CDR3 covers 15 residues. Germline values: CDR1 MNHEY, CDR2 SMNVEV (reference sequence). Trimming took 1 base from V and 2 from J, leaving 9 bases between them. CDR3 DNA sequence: TGTGCCAGCAGTTTATACAGGGAACCTGGAAACACCATATATTTT. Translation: CASSLYREPGNTIYF.

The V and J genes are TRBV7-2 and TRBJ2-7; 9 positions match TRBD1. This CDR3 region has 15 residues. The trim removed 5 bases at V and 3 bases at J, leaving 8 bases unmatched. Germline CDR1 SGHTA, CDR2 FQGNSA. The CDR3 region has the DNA TGTGCCAGCAGCCGCAAGACAGGGGGTAACTACGAGCAGTACTTC. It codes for CASSRKTGGNYEQYF.

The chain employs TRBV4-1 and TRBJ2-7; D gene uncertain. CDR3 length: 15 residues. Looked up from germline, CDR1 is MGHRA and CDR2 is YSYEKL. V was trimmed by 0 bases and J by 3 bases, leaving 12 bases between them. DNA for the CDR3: TGCGCCAGCAGCCAAGAACGGTCCTCATTCTACGAGCAGTACTTC. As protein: CASSQERSSFYEQYF.

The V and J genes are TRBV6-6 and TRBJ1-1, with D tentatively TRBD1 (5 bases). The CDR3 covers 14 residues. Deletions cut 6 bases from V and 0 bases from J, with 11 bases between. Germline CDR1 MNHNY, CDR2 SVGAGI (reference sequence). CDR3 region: CASRHRTLNTEAFF. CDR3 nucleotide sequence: TGTGCCAGCAGACACAGGACGCTGAACACTGAAGCTTTCTTT.

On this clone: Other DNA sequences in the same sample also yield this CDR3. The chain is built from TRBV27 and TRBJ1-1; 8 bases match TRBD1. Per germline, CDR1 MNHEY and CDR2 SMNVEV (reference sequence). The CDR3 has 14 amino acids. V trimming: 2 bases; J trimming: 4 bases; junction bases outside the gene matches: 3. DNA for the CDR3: TGTGCCAGCAGTTTAGGTACAGGGGGCACTGAAGCTTTCTTT. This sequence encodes CASSLGTGGTEAFF.